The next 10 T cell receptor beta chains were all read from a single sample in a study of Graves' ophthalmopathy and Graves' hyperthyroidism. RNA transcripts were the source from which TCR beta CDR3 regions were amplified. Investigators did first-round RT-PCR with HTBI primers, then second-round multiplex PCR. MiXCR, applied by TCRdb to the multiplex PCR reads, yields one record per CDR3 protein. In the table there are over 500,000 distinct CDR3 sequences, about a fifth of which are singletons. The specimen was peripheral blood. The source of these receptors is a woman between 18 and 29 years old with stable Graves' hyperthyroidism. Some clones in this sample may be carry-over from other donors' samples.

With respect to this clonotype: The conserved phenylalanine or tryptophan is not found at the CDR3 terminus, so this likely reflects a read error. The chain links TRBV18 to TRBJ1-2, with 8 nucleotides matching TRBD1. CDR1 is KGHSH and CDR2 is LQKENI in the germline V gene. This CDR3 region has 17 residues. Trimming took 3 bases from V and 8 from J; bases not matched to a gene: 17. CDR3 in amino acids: CASSPADRAQVKGGYTL. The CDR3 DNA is TGTGCCAGCTCACCGGCGGACAGGGCCCAGGTTAAGGGAGGCTACACCCTC.

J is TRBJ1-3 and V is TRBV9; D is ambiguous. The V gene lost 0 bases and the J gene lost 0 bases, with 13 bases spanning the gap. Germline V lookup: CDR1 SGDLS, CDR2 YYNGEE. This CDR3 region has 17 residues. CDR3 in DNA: TGTGCCAGCAGCGTAGGGAGTAGGCCCTACTCTGGAAACACCATATATTTT. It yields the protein CASSVGSRPYSGNTIYF. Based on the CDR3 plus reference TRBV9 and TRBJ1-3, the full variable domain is DSGVTQTPKHLITATGQRVTLRCSPRSGDLSVYWYQQSLDQGLQFLIQYYNGEERAKGNILERFSAQQFPDLHSELNLSSLELGDSALYFCASSVGSRPYSGNTIYFGEGSWLTVV.

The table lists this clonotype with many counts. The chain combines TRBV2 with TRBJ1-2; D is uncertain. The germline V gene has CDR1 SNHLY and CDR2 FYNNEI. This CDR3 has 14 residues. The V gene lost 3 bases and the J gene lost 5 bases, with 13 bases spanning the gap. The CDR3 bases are TGTGCCAGCAGTGACTTGGACCACCTGTATGGCTACACCTTC. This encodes CASSDLDHLYGYTF. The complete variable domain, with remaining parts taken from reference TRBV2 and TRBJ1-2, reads EPEVTQTPSHQVTQMGQEVILRCVPISNHLYFYWYRQILGQKVEFLVSFYNNEISEKSEIFDDQFSVERPDGSNFTLKIRSTKLEDSAMYFCASSDLDHLYGYTFGSGTRLTVV.

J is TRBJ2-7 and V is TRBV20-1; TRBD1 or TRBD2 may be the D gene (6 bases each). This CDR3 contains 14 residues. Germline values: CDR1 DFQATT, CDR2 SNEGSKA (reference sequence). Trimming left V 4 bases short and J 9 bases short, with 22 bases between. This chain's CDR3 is CSATGARAATGQYF. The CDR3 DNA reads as TGCAGTGCTACGGGGGCGAGAGCCGCTACGGGGCAGTACTTC.

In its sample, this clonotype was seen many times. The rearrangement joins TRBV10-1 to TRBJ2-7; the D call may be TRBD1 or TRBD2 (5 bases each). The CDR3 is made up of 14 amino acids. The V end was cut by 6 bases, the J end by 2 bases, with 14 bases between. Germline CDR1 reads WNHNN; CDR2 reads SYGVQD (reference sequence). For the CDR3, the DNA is TGCGCCAGCAGCCCGGGACCAGGACCCTACGAGCAGTACTTC. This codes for CASSPGPGPYEQYF.

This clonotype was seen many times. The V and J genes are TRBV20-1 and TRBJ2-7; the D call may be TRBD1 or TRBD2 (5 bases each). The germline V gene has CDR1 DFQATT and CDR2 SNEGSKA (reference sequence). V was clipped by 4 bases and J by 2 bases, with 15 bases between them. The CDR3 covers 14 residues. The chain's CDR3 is CSANLRDVAYEQYF. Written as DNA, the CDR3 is TGCAGTGCTAACCTCCGGGACGTAGCCTACGAGCAGTACTTC.

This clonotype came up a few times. The CDR3 sequence is CSVEGGSGRTSYEQYF. The CDR3 DNA sequence: TGCAGCGTTGAAGGAGGTAGCGGGAGGACTTCCTACGAGCAGTACTTC. The rearrangement joins TRBV29-1 to TRBJ2-7, with 10 bases lining up with TRBD2. Germline V gives CDR1 SQVTM, CDR2 ANQGSEA. The CDR3 runs to 16 residues. J gave up 1 base and V 1 base, and 7 bases lay outside the gene matches.

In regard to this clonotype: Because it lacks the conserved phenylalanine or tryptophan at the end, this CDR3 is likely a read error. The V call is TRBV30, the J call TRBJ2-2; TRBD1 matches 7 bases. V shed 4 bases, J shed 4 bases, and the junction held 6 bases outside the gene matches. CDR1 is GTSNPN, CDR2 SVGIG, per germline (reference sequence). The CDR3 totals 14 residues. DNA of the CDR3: TGTGCCTGGACAGGGGGACCGAGCACCGGGGAGCTGTTTTCT. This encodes CAWTGGPSTGELFS.

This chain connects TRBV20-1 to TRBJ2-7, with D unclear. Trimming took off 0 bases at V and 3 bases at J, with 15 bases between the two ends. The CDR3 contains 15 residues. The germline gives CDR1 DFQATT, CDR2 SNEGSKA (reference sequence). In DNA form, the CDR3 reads TGCAGTGCTAGAGAAGTGCGGTCTTATGACTACGAGCAGTACTTC. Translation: CSAREVRSYDYEQYF.

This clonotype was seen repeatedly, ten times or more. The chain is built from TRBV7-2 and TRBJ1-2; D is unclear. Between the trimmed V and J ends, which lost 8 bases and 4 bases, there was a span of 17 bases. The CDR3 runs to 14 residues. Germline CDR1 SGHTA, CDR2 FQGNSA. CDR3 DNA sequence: TGTGCCAGCGGACCCCCGGGTTCGAGCTATGGCTACACCTTC. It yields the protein CASGPPGSSYGYTF.